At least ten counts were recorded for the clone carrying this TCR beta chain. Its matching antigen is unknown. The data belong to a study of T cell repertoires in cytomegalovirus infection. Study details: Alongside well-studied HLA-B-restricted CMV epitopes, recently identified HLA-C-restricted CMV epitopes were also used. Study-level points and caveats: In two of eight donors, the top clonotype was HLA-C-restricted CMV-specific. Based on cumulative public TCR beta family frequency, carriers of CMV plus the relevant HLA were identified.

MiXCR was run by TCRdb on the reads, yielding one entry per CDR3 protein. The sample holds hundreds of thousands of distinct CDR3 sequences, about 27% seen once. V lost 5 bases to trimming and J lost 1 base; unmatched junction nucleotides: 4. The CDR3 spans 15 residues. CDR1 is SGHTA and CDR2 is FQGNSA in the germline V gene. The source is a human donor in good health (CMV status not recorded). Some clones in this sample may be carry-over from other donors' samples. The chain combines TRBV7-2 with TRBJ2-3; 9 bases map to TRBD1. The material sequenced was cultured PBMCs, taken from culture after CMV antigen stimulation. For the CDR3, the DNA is TGTGCCAGCAGCAAACAGGGGGCCGGCACAGATACGCAGTATTTT. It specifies CASSKQGAGTDTQYF.